This record concerns one T cell receptor (beta chain) sequence. Regarding treatment: around 19 received Ad26.COV2.S at low or high dose, single or two shots; 5 received placebo; per-sample allocation not given. Collection of samples fell on day 63 after the first vaccine or placebo injection. The CDR3 contains 18 residues. J was trimmed by 0 bases and V by 4 bases; bases with no gene match: 9. Germline CDR1 is MDHEN and CDR2 is SYDVKM. The data were obtained in a study of Ad26.COV2.S vaccination and SARS-CoV-2 variants. The data were produced by immunoSEQ multiplex PCR, yet TCRdb's version contains in-frame clones alone and is incomplete. The sample includes about 420,000 clones, around nine tenths of them seen just once.

The chain uses TRBV28 and TRBJ1-5, with 10 bases that match TRBD1. The receptor comes from a person aged 18-65 years who received the Ad26.COV2.S COVID-19 vaccine or a placebo. This specimen was peripheral blood, taken in a trial of Ad26.COV2.S vaccine versus placebo. CDR3 coding DNA: TGTGCCAGCAGTTGGGGCGGGACAGGGGTATTTAGCAATCAGCCCCAGCATTTT. Residues: CASSWGGTGVFSNQPQHF.